The clone carrying this TCR beta chain was seen at least ten times. Its antigen is as yet unknown. The record originates from a study of beta chain features in type 1 diabetes. Sequencing targeted expressed TCRB transcripts, as all isolated RNA had been reverse transcribed. Sequencing used immunoSEQ multiplex PCR; TCRdb keeps in-frame clones, though not all of them. Altogether about 120,000 clones are present, approximately 15% being singletons, with the ten largest covering roughly 2.5%. Study results and caveats: Moderate yet significant TCRB CDR3 shortening was seen in Type 1 diabetes patients in all four CD4+ subsets.

The sequence came from a man younger than 35 with type 1 diabetes. Source material: central memory CD4+ T cells from blood.

The CDR3 DNA reads TGTGCCAGCAGCTTCGGGACTAGCGCCTACAATGAGCAGTTCTTC. Translating gives CASSFGTSAYNEQFF. The chain is built from TRBV7-2 and TRBJ2-1; TRBD2 matches 10 bases. V lost 3 bases, J lost 2 bases, and 1 base stayed unmatched. The CDR3 spans 15 residues. The germline V gene encodes CDR1 SGHTA and CDR2 FQGNSA.